Each of the 15 T cell receptor beta chains below was sequenced from the same sample in a study of shared clonotypes between healthy human individuals. Generated by immunoSEQ multiplex PCR, the TCRdb table keeps only in-frame clones and is missing some. The sample holds some 2,500,000 clones, 80% to 95% seen once. The specimen sequenced was naive CD4+ T cells from PBMCs. Subset indicated: CD45RA+ positively selected. The receptor set was obtained from a man aged 18-30 years in good health. Some clones in this sample may be carry-over from other donors' samples.

The chain uses TRBV18 and TRBJ1-3; D gene uncertain. CDR1 is KGHSH and CDR2 is LQKENI in the germline V gene. V was cut by 0 bases and J by 5 bases, with 5 bases left in between. This CDR3 has 13 residues. For the CDR3, the DNA is TGTGCCAGCTCACCACCAGGGAGAAACACCATATATTTT. Translated: CASSPPGRNTIYF.

The chain joins TRBV2 to TRBJ2-2; D may be TRBD1 or TRBD2 (5 bases each). Trimming pared 8 bases from V and 8 bases from J, leaving 15 bases between. This CDR3 has 13 amino acids. Germline V gene lookup returns CDR1 SNHLY and CDR2 FYNNEI. CDR3: CASGGFLSGELFF. CDR3 in DNA: TGTGCCAGCGGGGGATTCCTCAGTGGGGAGCTGTTTTTT.

The chain joins TRBV9 to TRBJ2-2; no definite D call. Germline V gene lookup returns CDR1 SGDLS and CDR2 YYNGEE. The CDR3 has 14 residues. The V end was cut by 7 bases, the J end by 0 bases, with 10 bases between. The CDR3 reads CASERRTNTGELFF. The CDR3 DNA sequence: TGTGCCAGCGAAAGGCGTACGAACACCGGGGAGCTGTTTTTT.

The chain carries TRBV4-1 and TRBJ1-5, with 8 positions matching TRBD1. V shed 2 bases and J 7 bases; nucleotides not matched to a gene: 10. This CDR3 is 16 amino acids long. Per germline, CDR1 MGHRA and CDR2 YSYEKL. For the CDR3, the DNA is TGCGCCAGCAGCCAATGGCCAGGGGGCGCGGGACAGCCCCAGCATTTT. This codes for CASSQWPGGAGQPQHF.

This chain connects TRBV7-2 to TRBJ1-5, with D possibly matching TRBD1 (5 bases). The ends were cut back, 1 base at V and 6 bases at J, with 16 bases in the middle. CDR1 is SGHTA and CDR2 is FQGNSA in the germline V gene. The CDR3 totals 16 residues. CDR3 residues: CASSLEATEVGQPQHF. The CDR3 coding sequence is TGTGCCAGCAGCTTAGAGGCGACAGAGGTTGGTCAGCCCCAGCATTTT.

This sequence joins TRBV11-2 and TRBJ2-6; the match to TRBD1 covers 7 bases. The ends lost 4 bases at V and 3 bases at J; junction bases unmatched: 12. CDR1 is SGHAT and CDR2 is FQNNGV in the germline V gene. This CDR3 comprises 18 residues. CDR3 sequence (DNA): TGTGCCAGCAGCTCCCCCTTGACAGGGCTCTATGGGGCCAACGTCCTGACTTTC. It encodes CASSSPLTGLYGANVLTF.

This clone came up once. This specimen includes other DNA sequences encoding the same CDR3. The chain employs TRBV9 and TRBJ2-1; no clear D. This CDR3 is 15 amino acids long. The germline CDR1 and CDR2 sequences are SGDLS and YYNGEE. V dropped 1 base and J dropped 0 bases, with 8 bases sitting between them. The chain's CDR3 is CASSVQGSSYNEQFF. Written as DNA, the CDR3 is TGTGCCAGCAGCGTACAAGGAAGCTCCTACAATGAGCAGTTCTTC. Drawing the rest from reference TRBV9 and TRBJ2-1, the complete variable domain is DSGVTQTPKHLITATGQRVTLRCSPRSGDLSVYWYQQSLDQGLQFLIQYYNGEERAKGNILERFSAQQFPDLHSELNLSSLELGDSALYFCASSVQGSSYNEQFFGPGTRLTVL.

V gene TRBV6-1 combines with J gene TRBJ2-1; a possible D gene is TRBD2 (6 bases). The germline V gene encodes CDR1 MNHNS and CDR2 SASEGT. The CDR3 consists of 15 residues. The V gene lost 3 bases and the J gene lost 3 bases, with 12 bases spanning the gap. The CDR3 reads CASSDGGVGYNEQFF. CDR3 sequence (DNA): TGTGCCAGCAGTGACGGCGGGGTAGGCTACAATGAGCAGTTCTTC.

This chain links TRBV11-1 with TRBJ2-2; D is unclear. The V end lost 5 bases, the J end lost 1 base, and 8 bases lay between the germline ends. The CDR3 runs 14 residues. Germline lookup yields CDR1 SGHAT and CDR2 FQDESV (reference sequence). CDR3 loop: CASSGSLNTGELFF. DNA for the CDR3: TGTGCCAGCAGCGGTAGCTTGAACACCGGGGAGCTGTTTTTT.

The rearrangement uses TRBV28 and TRBJ2-7; TRBD2 agrees at 8 bases. With V trimmed by 6 bases and J by 4 bases, 8 bases remained unmatched. CDR1 and CDR2 from the germline V gene are MDHEN and SYDVKM. The CDR3 covers 14 residues. The CDR3 nucleotides read TGTGCCAGCAGCGGGTACGGGGGGGAGTACGAGCAGTACTTC. It specifies CASSGYGGEYEQYF.

The J gene is TRBJ1-1, the V gene TRBV6-6; 7 nucleotides line up with TRBD1. The J segment lost 9 bases and the V segment lost 5 bases, leaving 12 bases of the junction unmatched. Germline V gene lookup returns CDR1 MNHNY and CDR2 SVGAGI (reference sequence). This CDR3 comprises 14 residues. CDR3 nucleotides: TGTGCCAGCAGTCTAAATCGACAGGGCGCGAAAGCTTTCTTT. Translating it yields CASSLNRQGAKAFF.

The rearrangement links TRBV4-2 to TRBJ2-7, with 8 bases aligning to TRBD1. J gave up 3 bases and V 4 bases, and 2 bases lay outside the gene matches. Germline loops: CDR1 LGHNA, CDR2 YNFKEQ. The length of the CDR3 is 13 residues. CDR3 in amino acids: CASSRDRIYEQYF. The CDR3 DNA follows: TGTGCCAGCAGCCGGGACAGGATCTACGAGCAGTACTTC.

On this clone: Germline is not matched at one junction end, which may reflect a read error. The chain is built from TRBV6-5 and TRBJ2-4; D gene unclear. This CDR3 is built from 11 residues. Germline-derived CDR1 and CDR2 are MNHEY and SVGAGI. CDR3: CATSQRNIQYF. DNA of the CDR3: TGTGCCACCAGTCAGAGGAACATTCAGTACTTC.

The V gene is TRBV7-9, the J gene TRBJ2-3; 10 bases map to TRBD1. Germline V CDR1 and CDR2: SEHNR, FQNEAQ (reference sequence). CDR3 length: 16 amino acids. The V segment lost 5 bases and the J segment 5 bases; nucleotides outside the gene matches: 10. Written as DNA, the CDR3 is TGTGCCAGCAGCCGTAGGGCGGGACAGGGGCAAGATACGCAGTATTTT. Its protein product is CASSRRAGQGQDTQYF.

A few counts support this clone. J is TRBJ1-1 and V is TRBV1. TRBV1 is annotated as a pseudogene. This CDR3 spans 13 amino acids. The CDR3 DNA sequence: TGCACCAGCAGACTTCAAAGTCGCACTGAAGCTTTCTTT. The encoded protein is CTSRLQSRTEAFF.